This TCR beta chain derives from a study of HIV-infected patients and healthy controls. Study-level results: Compared with controls, mean Gini indices were significantly raised in HIV-infected repertoires, possibly indicating oligoclonality. Compared with healthy controls, HIV-infected patients showed less CDR3 sharing between individuals.

This clonotype was counted many times. The target antigen is unknown. The CDR3 length is 15 residues. With V trimmed by 3 bases and J by 10 bases, 11 bases remained unmatched. The V gene's germline CDR1 is MNHNS and CDR2 SASEGT. No cell fractionation was done, so the repertoire covers all unsorted peripheral blood T cells. About 480 ng RNA was reverse transcribed with alpha and beta constant-region primers. Using multiplexing indices, alpha and beta chain libraries were generated apart by chain-specific third strand synthesis. MiXCR, run by TCRdb on the 5' RACE reads, gives a single entry per CDR3 protein. The repertoire holds some 20,000 distinct CDR3 sequences, approximately 9% seen once, with 5% to 7% in the top ten.

The TCR was taken from an adult in good health. The material sequenced was blood. The chain has TRBV6-1 and TRBJ2-1; 8 bases are a match to TRBD2. CDR3 residues: CASSDLGRGAGEQFF. CDR3 DNA: TGTGCCAGCAGTGACCTAGGGCGGGGGGCTGGGGAGCAGTTCTTC.